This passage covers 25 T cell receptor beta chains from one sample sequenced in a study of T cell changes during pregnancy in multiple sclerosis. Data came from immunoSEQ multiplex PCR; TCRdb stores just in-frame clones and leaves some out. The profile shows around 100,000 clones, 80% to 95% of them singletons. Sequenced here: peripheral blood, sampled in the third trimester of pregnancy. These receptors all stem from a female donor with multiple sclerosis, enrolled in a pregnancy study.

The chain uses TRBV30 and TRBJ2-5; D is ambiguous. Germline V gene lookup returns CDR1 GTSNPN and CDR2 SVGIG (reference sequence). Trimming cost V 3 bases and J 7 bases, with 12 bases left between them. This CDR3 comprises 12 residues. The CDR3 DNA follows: TGTGCCTGGAGGAACCCCTCGGGGACCCAGTACTTC. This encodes CAWRNPSGTQYF.

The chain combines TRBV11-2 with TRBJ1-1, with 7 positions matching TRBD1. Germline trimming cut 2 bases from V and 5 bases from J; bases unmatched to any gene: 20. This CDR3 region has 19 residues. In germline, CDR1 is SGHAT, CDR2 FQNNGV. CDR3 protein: CASSLLPWGTGVTGTEAFF. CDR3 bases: TGTGCCAGCAGCTTATTACCCTGGGGCACAGGGGTGACGGGTACTGAAGCTTTCTTT. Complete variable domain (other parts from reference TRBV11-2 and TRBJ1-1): EAGVAQSPRYKIIEKRQSVAFWCNPISGHATLYWYQQILGQGPKLLIQFQNNGVVDDSQLPKDRFSAERLKGVDSTLKIQPAKLEDSAVYLCASSLLPWGTGVTGTEAFFGQGTRLTVV.

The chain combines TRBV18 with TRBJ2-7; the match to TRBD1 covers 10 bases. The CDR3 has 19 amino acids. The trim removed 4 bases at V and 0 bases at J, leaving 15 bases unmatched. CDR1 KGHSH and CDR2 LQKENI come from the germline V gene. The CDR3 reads CASSRNIVRGTGDSYEQYF. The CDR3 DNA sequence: TGTGCCAGCTCACGTAACATTGTCCGAGGGACAGGGGACTCCTACGAGCAGTACTTC.

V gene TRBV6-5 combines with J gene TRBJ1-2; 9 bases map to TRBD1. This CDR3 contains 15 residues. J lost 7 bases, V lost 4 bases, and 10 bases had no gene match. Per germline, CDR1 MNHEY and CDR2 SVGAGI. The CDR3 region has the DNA TGTGCCAGCAGTTCGGGGGGACAGGGAGGGTCTGGCTACACCTTC. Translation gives CASSSGGQGGSGYTF.

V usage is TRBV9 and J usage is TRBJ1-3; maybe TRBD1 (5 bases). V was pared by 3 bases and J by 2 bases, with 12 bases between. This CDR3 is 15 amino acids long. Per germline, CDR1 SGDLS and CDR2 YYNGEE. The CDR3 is CASSEGRVAGNTIYF. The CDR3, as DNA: TGTGCCAGCAGCGAGGGGAGGGTGGCTGGAAACACCATATATTTT.

The CDR3 loop is CASSILTGYEQYF. Here the CDR3 DNA reads TGTGCCAGTAGTATTCTGACAGGCTACGAGCAGTACTTC. The chain links TRBV19 to TRBJ2-7; weak D call: TRBD1 (6 bases). Trimming pared 3 bases from V and 3 bases from J, leaving 9 bases between. The CDR3 consists of 13 residues. The germline V gene encodes CDR1 LNHDA and CDR2 SQIVND (reference sequence).

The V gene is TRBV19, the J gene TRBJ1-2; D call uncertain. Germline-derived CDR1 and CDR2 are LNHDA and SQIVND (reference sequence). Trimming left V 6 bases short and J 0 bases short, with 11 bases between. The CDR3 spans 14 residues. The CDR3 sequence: CASSDLRANYGYTF. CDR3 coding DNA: TGTGCCAGTAGCGACTTAAGAGCTAACTATGGCTACACCTTC.

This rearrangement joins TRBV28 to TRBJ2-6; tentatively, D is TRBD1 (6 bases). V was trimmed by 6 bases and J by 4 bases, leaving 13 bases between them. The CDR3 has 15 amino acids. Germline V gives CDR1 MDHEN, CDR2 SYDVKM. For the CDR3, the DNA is TGTGCCAGCAGATCAGGGGTCGGCGGGGCCAACGTCCTGACTTTC. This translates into CASRSGVGGANVLTF.

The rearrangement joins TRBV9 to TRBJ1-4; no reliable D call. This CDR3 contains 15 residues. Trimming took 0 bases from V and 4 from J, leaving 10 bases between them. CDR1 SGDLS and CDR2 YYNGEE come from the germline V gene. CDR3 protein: CASSVATGYNEKLFF. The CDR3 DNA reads TGTGCCAGCAGCGTAGCAACGGGTTATAATGAAAAACTGTTTTTT. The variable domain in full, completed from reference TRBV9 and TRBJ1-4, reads DSGVTQTPKHLITATGQRVTLRCSPRSGDLSVYWYQQSLDQGLQFLIQYYNGEERAKGNILERFSAQQFPDLHSELNLSSLELGDSALYFCASSVATGYNEKLFFGSGTQLSVL.

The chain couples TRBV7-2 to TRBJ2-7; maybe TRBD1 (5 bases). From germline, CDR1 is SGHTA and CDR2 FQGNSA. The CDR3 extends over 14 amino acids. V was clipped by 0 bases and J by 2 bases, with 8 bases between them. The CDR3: CASSLASRAYEQYF. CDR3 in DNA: TGTGCCAGCAGCTTAGCGAGCAGGGCCTACGAGCAGTACTTC.

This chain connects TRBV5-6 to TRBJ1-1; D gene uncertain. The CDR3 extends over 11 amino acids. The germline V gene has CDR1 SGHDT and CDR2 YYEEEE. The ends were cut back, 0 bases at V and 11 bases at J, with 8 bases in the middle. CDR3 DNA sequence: TGTGCCAGCAGCTTGGATGGCGGGGCTTTCTTT. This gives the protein CASSLDGGAFF.

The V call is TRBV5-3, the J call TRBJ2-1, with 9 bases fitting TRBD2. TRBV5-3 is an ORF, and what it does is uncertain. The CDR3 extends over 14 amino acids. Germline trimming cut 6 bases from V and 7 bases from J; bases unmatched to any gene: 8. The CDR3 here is CARISGTSLNEQFF. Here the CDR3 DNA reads TGTGCCAGAATCTCCGGGACTAGCCTTAATGAGCAGTTCTTC.

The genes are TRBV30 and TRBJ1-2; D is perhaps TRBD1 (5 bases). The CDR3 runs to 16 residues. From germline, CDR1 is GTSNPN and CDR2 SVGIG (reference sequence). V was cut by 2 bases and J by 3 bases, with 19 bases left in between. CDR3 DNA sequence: TGTGCCTGGAGTATGGGGGGAGAGGGCTTTGACTATGGCTACACCTTC. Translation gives CAWSMGGEGFDYGYTF.

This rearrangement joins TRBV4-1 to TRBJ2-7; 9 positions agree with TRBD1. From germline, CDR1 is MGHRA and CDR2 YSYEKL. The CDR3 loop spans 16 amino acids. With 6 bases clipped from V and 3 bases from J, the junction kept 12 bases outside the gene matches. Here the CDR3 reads CASSGGMGQGDYEQYF. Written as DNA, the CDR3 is TGCGCCAGCAGTGGGGGGATGGGACAGGGAGACTACGAGCAGTACTTC.

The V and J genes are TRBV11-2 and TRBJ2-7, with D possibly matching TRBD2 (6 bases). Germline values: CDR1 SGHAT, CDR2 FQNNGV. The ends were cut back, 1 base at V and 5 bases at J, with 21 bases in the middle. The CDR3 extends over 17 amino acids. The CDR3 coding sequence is TGTGCCAGCAGCTTAGCTCACCCCGGGACTTATCGCCACGAGCAGTACTTC. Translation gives CASSLAHPGTYRHEQYF.

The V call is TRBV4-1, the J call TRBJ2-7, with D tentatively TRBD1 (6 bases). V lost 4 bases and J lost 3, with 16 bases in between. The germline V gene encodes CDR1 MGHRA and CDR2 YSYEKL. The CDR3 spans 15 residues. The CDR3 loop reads CASSPAGTINYEQYF. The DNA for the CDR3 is TGCGCCAGCAGCCCTGCCGGGACAATAAACTACGAGCAGTACTTC.

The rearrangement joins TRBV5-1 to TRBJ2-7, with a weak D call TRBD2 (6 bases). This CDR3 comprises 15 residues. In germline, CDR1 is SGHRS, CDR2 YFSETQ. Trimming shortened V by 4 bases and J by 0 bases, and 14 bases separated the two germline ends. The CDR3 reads CASSPLPGVSYEQYF. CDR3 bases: TGCGCCAGCAGCCCGCTGCCGGGGGTCTCCTACGAGCAGTACTTC.

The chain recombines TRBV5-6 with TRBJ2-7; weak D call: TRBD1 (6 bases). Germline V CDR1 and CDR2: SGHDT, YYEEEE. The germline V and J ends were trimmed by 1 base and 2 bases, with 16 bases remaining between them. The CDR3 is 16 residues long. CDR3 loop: CASSLTRDILAYEQYF. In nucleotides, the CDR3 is TGTGCCAGCAGCTTGACTCGGGACATTTTAGCCTACGAGCAGTACTTC. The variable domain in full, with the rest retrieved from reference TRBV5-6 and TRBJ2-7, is DAGVTQSPTHLIKTRGQQVTLRCSPKSGHDTVSWYQQALGQGPQFIFQYYEEEERQRGNFPDRFSGHQFPNYSSELNVNALLLGDSALYLCASSLTRDILAYEQYFGPGTRLTVT.

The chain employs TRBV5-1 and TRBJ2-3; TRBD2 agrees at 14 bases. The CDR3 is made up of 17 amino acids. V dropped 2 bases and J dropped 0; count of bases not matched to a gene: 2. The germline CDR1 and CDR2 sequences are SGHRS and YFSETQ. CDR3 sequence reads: CASSFGTSGGSTDTQYF. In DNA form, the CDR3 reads TGCGCCAGCAGCTTTGGGACTAGCGGGGGTAGCACAGATACGCAGTATTTT.

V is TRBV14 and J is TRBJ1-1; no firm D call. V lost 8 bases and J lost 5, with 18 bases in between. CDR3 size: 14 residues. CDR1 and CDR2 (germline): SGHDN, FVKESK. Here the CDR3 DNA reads TGTGCCAGCTCCCGGGGAGGCTGGGGAACTGAAGCTTTCTTT. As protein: CASSRGGWGTEAFF.

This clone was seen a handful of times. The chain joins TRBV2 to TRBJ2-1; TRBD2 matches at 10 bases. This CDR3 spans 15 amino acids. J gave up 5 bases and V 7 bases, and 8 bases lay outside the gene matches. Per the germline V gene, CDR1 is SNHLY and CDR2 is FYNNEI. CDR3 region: CASNTASGRNNEQFF. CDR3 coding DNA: TGTGCCAGCAACACGGCTAGCGGGAGAAACAATGAGCAGTTCTTC. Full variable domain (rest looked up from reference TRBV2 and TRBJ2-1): EPEVTQTPSHQVTQMGQEVILRCVPISNHLYFYWYRQILGQKVEFLVSFYNNEISEKSEIFDDQFSVERPDGSNFTLKIRSTKLEDSAMYFCASNTASGRNNEQFFGPGTRLTVL.

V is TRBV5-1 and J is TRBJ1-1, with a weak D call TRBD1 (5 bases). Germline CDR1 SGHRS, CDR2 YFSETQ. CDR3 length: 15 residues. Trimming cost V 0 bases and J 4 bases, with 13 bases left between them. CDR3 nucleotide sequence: TGCGCCAGCAGCTTGGCCGGGCTGGGGCCCACTGAAGCTTTCTTT. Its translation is CASSLAGLGPTEAFF.

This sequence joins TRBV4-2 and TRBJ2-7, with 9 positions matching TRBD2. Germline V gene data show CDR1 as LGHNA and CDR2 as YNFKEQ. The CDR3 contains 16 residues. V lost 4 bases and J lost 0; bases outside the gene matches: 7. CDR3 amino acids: CASSRAPTSGSYEQYF. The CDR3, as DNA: TGTGCCAGCAGCCGAGCCCCGACTAGCGGCTCCTACGAGCAGTACTTC.

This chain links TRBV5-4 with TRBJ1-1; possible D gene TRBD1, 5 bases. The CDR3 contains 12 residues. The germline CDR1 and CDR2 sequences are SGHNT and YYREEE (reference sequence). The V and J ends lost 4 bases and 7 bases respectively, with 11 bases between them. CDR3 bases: TGTGCCAGCAGCCCAGGGTGGGGTGAAGCTTTCTTT. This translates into CASSPGWGEAFF.

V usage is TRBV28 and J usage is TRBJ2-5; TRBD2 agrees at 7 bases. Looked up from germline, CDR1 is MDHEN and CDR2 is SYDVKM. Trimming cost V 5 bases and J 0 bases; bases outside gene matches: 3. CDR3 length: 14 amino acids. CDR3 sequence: CASSISGDQETQYF. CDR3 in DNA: TGTGCCAGCAGTATAAGCGGGGACCAAGAGACCCAGTACTTC. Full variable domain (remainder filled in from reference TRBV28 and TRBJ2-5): DVKVTQSSRYLVKRTGEKVFLECVQDMDHENMFWYRQDPGLGLRLIYFSYDVKMKEKGDIPEGYSVSREKKERFSLILESASTNQTSMYLCASSISGDQETQYFGPGTRLLVL.